A single sample is the source of the 21 T cell receptor beta chains below, sequenced in a study of a mutant IDH1 vaccine in newly diagnosed glioma. Data came from immunoSEQ multiplex PCR; TCRdb stores just in-frame clones and leaves some out. The profile shows about 29,000 clones, around 80% of them singletons. Time point here: week 35, safety follow-up. Every single dose of the vaccine, 300 ug of mutant IDH1 20-mer peptide, came with topical imiquimod. Their antigen targets remain unknown. The sample was PBMCs, taken from a glioma patient whose treatment included an IDH1 peptide vaccine. The receptor set was obtained from a man aged 45-65 years with glioma.

This rearrangement joins TRBV28 to TRBJ2-7; 7 bases align to TRBD1. After removal of 6 bases from V and 3 bases from J, the junction contained 11 bases not matched to a gene. CDR3 length: 15 amino acids. Germline V lookup: CDR1 MDHEN, CDR2 SYDVKM. The CDR3 reads CASRGSRGRIYEQYF. CDR3 coding DNA: TGTGCCAGCAGAGGCTCAAGGGGGCGAATCTACGAGCAGTACTTC.

The table lists this clone with a few counts. This chain links TRBV7-2 with TRBJ1-1; no firm D call. The CDR3 sequence is 14 residues long. Per the germline V gene, CDR1 is SGHTA and CDR2 is FQGNSA. Trimming took off 5 bases at V and 1 base at J, with 11 bases between the two ends. CDR3 protein: CASSHYTENTEAFF. CDR3 DNA: TGTGCCAGCAGCCACTATACAGAGAACACTGAAGCTTTCTTT.

The chain recombines TRBV11-3 with TRBJ2-3, with 9 bases matching TRBD1. This CDR3 region has 17 residues. Germline CDR1 reads SGHNT; CDR2 reads YENEEA. Trimming cost V 1 base and J 6 bases; bases outside gene matches: 11. The CDR3 bases are TGTGCCAGCAGCTTAGGGGCCGGGACAGGGTCTGCGGATACGCAGTATTTT. Its translation: CASSLGAGTGSADTQYF.

This chain links TRBV7-8 with TRBJ2-5; no firm D call. The CDR3 consists of 14 residues. Trimming stripped 3 bases from V and 5 bases from J, with 13 bases between. Looked up from germline, CDR1 is SGHVS and CDR2 is FQNEAQ. The CDR3 sequence: CASSFGRVWETQYF. The CDR3 bases are TGTGCCAGCAGCTTTGGAAGGGTTTGGGAGACCCAGTACTTC.

V gene TRBV27 combines with J gene TRBJ1-2; D call uncertain. The CDR3 sequence is 13 residues long. With 2 bases removed from V and 8 bases from J, the gap between germline ends came to 12 bases. Germline loops: CDR1 MNHEY, CDR2 SMNVEV (reference sequence). CDR3 bases: TGTGCCAGCAGTTTAACCCAGGTGGGGGGCTACACCTTC. Translation: CASSLTQVGGYTF.

The CDR3 here is CASREGQYTEAFF. CDR3 nucleotides: TGTGCCAGCAGGGAGGGGCAGTACACTGAAGCTTTCTTT. V is TRBV14 and J is TRBJ1-1; a weak D match, TRBD1 (5 bases). Germline loops: CDR1 SGHDN, CDR2 FVKESK. V was cut by 6 bases and J by 3 bases, with 11 bases left in between. The CDR3 has 13 amino acids.

This chain links TRBV5-6 with TRBJ1-2; no clear D. V lost 2 bases to trimming and J lost 7 bases, with 18 bases between them. The CDR3 has 15 amino acids. Germline values: CDR1 SGHDT, CDR2 YYEEEE. Here the CDR3 DNA reads TGTGCCAGCAGCTTCAATTATCCAGAGGGAGGTGGCTACACCTTC. Its translation is CASSFNYPEGGGYTF.

The genes are TRBV2 and TRBJ1-6, with D tentatively TRBD1 (6 bases). Per the germline V gene, CDR1 is SNHLY and CDR2 is FYNNEI. Deletions cut 1 base from V and 10 bases from J, with 14 bases between. This CDR3 has 15 residues. The chain's CDR3 is CASSEDRVAGSPLHF. CDR3 DNA: TGTGCCAGCAGTGAAGACAGGGTGGCAGGGTCACCCCTCCACTTT.

V is TRBV10-3 and J is TRBJ1-2, with unresolved D. Germline V CDR1 and CDR2: ENHRY, SYGVKD. The CDR3 totals 13 residues. The germline V and J ends were trimmed by 3 bases and 0 bases, with 5 bases remaining between them. CDR3 nucleotides: TGTGCCATCAGTGATACCCCTAACTATGGCTACACCTTC. It codes for CAISDTPNYGYTF.

This clone was detected a few times. The CDR3: CASSDQTGAGELFF. The CDR3 DNA is TGTGCCAGCAGCGATCAGACAGGGGCCGGGGAGCTGTTTTTT. The chain has TRBV7-2 and TRBJ2-2; 8 bases agree with TRBD1. V shed 5 bases, J shed 6 bases, and the junction held 5 bases outside the gene matches. The CDR3 spans 14 residues. The germline CDR1 and CDR2 sequences are SGHTA and FQGNSA. Full variable domain (remainder filled in from reference TRBV7-2 and TRBJ2-2): GAGVSQSPSNKVTEKGKDVELRCDPISGHTALYWYRQSLGQGLEFLIYFQGNSAPDKSGLPSDRFSAERTGGSVSTLTIQRTQQEDSAVYLCASSDQTGAGELFFGEGSRLTVL.

This clone came up once. The V and J genes are TRBV20-1 and TRBJ2-7, with unresolved D. Germline V gives CDR1 DFQATT, CDR2 SNEGSKA (reference sequence). The CDR3 is made up of 10 amino acids. V lost 4 bases, J lost 7 bases, and 8 bases lay in between. The chain's CDR3 is CSATRLEQYF. In DNA form, the CDR3 reads TGCAGTGCTACCCGTTTGGAGCAGTACTTC.

The sample holds a few counts of this clone. The J gene is TRBJ2-1, the V gene TRBV19, with D possibly TRBD2 on 5 matching bases. CDR1 is LNHDA and CDR2 is SQIVND in the germline V gene (reference sequence). With 1 base removed from V and 0 bases from J, the gap between germline ends came to 10 bases. The CDR3 length is 16 residues. As DNA, the CDR3 is TGTGCCAGTAGTATAGCTCCGGGGAGCTCCTACAATGAGCAGTTCTTC. This gives the protein CASSIAPGSSYNEQFF.

This clone was detected only a few times. The chain's CDR3 is CASHEGGQPQHF. In nucleotides, the CDR3 is TGTGCCAGCCACGAGGGTGGTCAGCCCCAGCATTTT. The chain couples TRBV6-1 to TRBJ1-5; D is ambiguous. This CDR3 spans 12 amino acids. Per the germline V gene, CDR1 is MNHNS and CDR2 is SASEGT. V gave up 8 bases and J gave up 6 bases, with 11 bases separating them.

The chain is built from TRBV27 and TRBJ1-4; perhaps TRBD1 as D (5 bases). Germline V gene lookup returns CDR1 MNHEY and CDR2 SMNVEV (reference sequence). V lost 9 bases, J lost 6 bases, and 11 bases lay in between. The CDR3 covers 12 residues. The CDR3 is CASTGPDEKLFF. CDR3 in DNA: TGTGCCAGTACGGGACCAGATGAAAAACTGTTTTTT. The complete variable domain, with remaining parts taken from reference TRBV27 and TRBJ1-4, reads EAQVTQNPRYLITVTGKKLTVTCSQNMNHEYMSWYRQDPGLGLRQIYYSMNVEVTDKGDVPEGYKVSRKEKRNFPLILESPSPNQTSLYFCASTGPDEKLFFGSGTQLSVL.

The rearrangement joins TRBV7-6 to TRBJ2-7, with D tentatively TRBD1 (6 bases). Germline V lookup: CDR1 SGHVS, CDR2 FNYEAQ. The V and J ends lost 1 base and 1 base respectively, with 14 bases between them. There are 16 residues in the CDR3. The DNA for the CDR3 is TGTGCCAGCAGCTTAGAGGAACAGGGAAAGTCCTACGAGCAGTACTTC. It is translated as CASSLEEQGKSYEQYF.

This clone has only one observation. The gene calls are TRBV19 and TRBJ1-2; D is ambiguous. This CDR3 region has 11 residues. V dropped 4 bases and J dropped 8 bases, with 8 bases sitting between them. Germline CDR1 LNHDA, CDR2 SQIVND (reference sequence). CDR3 in DNA: TGTGCCAGTAGTACTACCCTGGGCTACACCTTC. The encoded protein is CASSTTLGYTF.

The rearrangement uses TRBV18 and TRBJ2-7; no reliable D call. V lost 2 bases to trimming and J lost 3 bases, with 11 bases between them. This CDR3 spans 14 amino acids. Germline CDR1 is KGHSH and CDR2 is LQKENI. The CDR3 reads CASSPNPRIYEQYF. CDR3 nucleotide sequence: TGTGCCAGCTCACCAAACCCACGGATCTACGAGCAGTACTTC.

This chain connects TRBV18 to TRBJ1-4; D not resolved. With 0 bases removed from V and 8 bases from J, the gap between germline ends came to 7 bases. Per the germline V gene, CDR1 is KGHSH and CDR2 is LQKENI. This CDR3 contains 13 residues. CDR3 coding DNA: TGTGCCAGCTCACCACCGAAAGGAGAAAAACTGTTTTTT. Protein sequence: CASSPPKGEKLFF.

The rearrangement joins TRBV11-2 to TRBJ1-2; D is unresolved. CDR3 length equals 15 residues. Germline CDR1 is SGHAT and CDR2 is FQNNGV. Trimming took 4 bases from V and 4 from J, leaving 16 bases between them. CDR3 sequence (DNA): TGTGCCAGCAGCTCCCTCAGCAGGAGGGCCTATGGCTACACCTTC. Its protein product is CASSSLSRRAYGYTF.

The chain carries TRBV6-5 and TRBJ1-5, with TRBD1 identical over 9 bases. Germline V gene lookup returns CDR1 MNHEY and CDR2 SVGAGI. The CDR3 loop spans 13 amino acids. After removal of 6 bases from V and 11 bases from J, the junction contained 8 bases not matched to a gene. The CDR3 sequence: CASRGQGFTAQHF. The DNA of the CDR3 is TGTGCCAGCAGAGGACAGGGGTTTACGGCCCAGCATTTT.

V usage is TRBV19 and J usage is TRBJ1-1; D gene unclear. The CDR3 is made up of 14 amino acids. Per germline, CDR1 LNHDA and CDR2 SQIVND (reference sequence). With 3 bases removed from V and 9 bases from J, the gap between germline ends came to 17 bases. This CDR3 reads CASSIWAHEPQAFF. The CDR3 nucleotides read TGTGCCAGTAGTATTTGGGCCCACGAACCACAAGCTTTCTTT.